Here is one T cell receptor (beta chain) with its context. The data belong to a study of T-cell memory formation after mild COVID-19. The CDR3 is 16 residues long. Germline V gives CDR1 WNHNN, CDR2 SYGVQD (reference sequence). Trimming removed 1 base from V and 9 bases from J; junction bases left unmatched: 6. TCRdb redid the calling of the 5' RACE reads with MiXCR, one entry per CDR3 protein. This sample carries 300,000 to 400,000 distinct CDR3 sequences, around 15% of them seen once, and the ten largest clones take 20% to 25%. The TCR comes from a man between 18 and 29 years old who had mild COVID-19 (a few samples of this study predate the infection). Cell type and time point are not known. Sequenced sample: PBMCs or a T cell subset sorted from them (not recorded which). The chain employs TRBV10-1 and TRBJ2-1, with 13 positions matching TRBD2. The CDR3 loop reads CASSEFPGLAGFEQFF. The CDR3 nucleotides read TGCGCCAGCAGTGAGTTCCCGGGACTAGCGGGATTTGAGCAGTTCTTC.